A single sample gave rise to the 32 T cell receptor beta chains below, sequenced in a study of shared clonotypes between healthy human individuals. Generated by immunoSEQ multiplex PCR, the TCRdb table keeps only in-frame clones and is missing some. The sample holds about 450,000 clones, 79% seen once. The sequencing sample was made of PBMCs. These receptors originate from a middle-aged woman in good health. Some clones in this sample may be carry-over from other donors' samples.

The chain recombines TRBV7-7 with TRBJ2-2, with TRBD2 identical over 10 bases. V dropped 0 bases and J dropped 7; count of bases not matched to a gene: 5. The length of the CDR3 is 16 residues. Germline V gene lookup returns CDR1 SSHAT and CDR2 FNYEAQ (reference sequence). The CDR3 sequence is CASSLAAGGPGGELFF. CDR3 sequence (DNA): TGTGCCAGCAGCTTAGCAGCGGGAGGGCCTGGCGGGGAGCTGTTTTTT.

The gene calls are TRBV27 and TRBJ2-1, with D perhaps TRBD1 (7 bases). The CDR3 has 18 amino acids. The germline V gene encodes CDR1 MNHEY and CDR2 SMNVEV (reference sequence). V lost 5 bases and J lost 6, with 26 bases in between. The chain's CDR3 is CASSIGTVSGLFANEQFF. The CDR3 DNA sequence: TGTGCCAGCAGTATTGGGACAGTTTCCGGACTATTCGCCAATGAGCAGTTCTTC.

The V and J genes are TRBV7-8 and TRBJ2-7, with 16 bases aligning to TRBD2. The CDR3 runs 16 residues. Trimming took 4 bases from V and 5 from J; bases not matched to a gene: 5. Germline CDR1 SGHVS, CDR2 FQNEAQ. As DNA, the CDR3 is TGTGCCAGCAGCTCCGGGACTAGCGGGAGGGCCAACGAGCAGTACTTC. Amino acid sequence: CASSSGTSGRANEQYF.

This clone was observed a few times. This CDR3 reads CASYPRLAGGVDTQYF. The CDR3 nucleotides read TGTGCCAGCTATCCAAGACTAGCGGGAGGGGTAGATACGCAGTATTTT. This rearrangement joins TRBV5-4 to TRBJ2-3, with 14 bases identical to TRBD2. Germline loops: CDR1 SGHNT, CDR2 YYREEE (reference sequence). The CDR3 has 16 amino acids. V lost 7 bases to trimming and J lost 5 bases; unmatched junction nucleotides: 9.

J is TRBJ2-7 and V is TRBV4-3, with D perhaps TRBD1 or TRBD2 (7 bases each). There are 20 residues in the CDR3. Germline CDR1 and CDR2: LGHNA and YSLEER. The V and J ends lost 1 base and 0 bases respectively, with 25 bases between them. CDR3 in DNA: TGCGCCAGCAGCCAAGGGTGGGGAGGGGGCTCCCTGACTAGCTCCTACGAGCAGTACTTC. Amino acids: CASSQGWGGGSLTSSYEQYF.

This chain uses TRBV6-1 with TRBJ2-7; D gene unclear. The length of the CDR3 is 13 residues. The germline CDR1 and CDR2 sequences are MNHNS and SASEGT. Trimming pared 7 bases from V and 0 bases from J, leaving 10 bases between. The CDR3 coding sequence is TGTGCCAGCACACCGGCCCCCTCCTACGAGCAGTACTTC. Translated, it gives CASTPAPSYEQYF.

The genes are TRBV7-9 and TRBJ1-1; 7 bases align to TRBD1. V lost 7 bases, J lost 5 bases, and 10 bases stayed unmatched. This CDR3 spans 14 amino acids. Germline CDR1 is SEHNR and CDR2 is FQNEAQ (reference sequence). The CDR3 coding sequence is TGTGCCAGCAAGTTAACAGGGGAGGGAACTGAAGCTTTCTTT. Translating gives CASKLTGEGTEAFF.

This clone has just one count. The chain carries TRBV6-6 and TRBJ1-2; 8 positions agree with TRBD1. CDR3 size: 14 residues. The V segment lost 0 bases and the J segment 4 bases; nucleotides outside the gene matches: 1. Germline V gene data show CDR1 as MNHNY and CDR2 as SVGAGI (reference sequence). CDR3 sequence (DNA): TGTGCCAGCAGTTACTCTACAGGGGGCTATGGCTACACCTTC. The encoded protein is CASSYSTGGYGYTF.

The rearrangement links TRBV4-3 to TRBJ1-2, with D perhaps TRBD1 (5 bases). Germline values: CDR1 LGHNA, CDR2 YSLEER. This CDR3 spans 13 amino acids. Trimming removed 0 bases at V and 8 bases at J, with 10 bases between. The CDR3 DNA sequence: TGCGCCAGCAGCCAAGAGTCGGGGGACGGCTACACCTTC. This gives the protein CASSQESGDGYTF.

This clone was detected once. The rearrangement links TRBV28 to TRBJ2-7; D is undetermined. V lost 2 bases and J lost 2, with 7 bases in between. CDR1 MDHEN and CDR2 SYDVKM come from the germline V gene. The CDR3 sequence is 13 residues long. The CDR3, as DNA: TGTGCCAGCAGTTTAGCTCCTGCCTACGAGCAGTACTTC. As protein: CASSLAPAYEQYF.

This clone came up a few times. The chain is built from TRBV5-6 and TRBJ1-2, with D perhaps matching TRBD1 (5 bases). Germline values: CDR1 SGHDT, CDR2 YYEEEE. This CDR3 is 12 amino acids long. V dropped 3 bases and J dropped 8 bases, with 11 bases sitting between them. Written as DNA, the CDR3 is TGTGCCAGCAGCTCAGGACGACAGGGCTACACCTTC. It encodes CASSSGRQGYTF.

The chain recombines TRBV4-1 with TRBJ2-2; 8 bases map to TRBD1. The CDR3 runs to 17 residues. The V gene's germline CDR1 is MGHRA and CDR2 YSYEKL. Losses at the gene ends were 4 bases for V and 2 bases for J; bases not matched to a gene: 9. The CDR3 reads CASSLTTGQDNTGELFF. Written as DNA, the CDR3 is TGCGCCAGCAGCCTAACGACGGGACAGGACAACACCGGGGAGCTGTTTTTT.

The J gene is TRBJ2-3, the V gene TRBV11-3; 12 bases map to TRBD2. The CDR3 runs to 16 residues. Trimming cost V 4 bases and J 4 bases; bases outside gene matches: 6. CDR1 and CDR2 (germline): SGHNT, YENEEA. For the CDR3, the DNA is TGTGCCAGCAGCTCCTCTAGCGGGAGGGCCTCAGATACGCAGTATTTT. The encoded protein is CASSSSSGRASDTQYF.

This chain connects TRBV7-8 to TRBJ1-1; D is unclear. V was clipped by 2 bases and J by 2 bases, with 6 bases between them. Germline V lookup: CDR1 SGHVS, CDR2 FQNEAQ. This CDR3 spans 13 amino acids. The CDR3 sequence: CASSLRINTEAFF. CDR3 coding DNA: TGTGCCAGCAGCTTAAGGATTAACACTGAAGCTTTCTTT.

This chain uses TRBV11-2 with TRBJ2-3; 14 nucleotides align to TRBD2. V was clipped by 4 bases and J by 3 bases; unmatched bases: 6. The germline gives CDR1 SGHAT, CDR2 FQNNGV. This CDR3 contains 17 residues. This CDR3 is CASSWGLAGVRTDTQYF. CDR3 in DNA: TGTGCCAGCAGCTGGGGACTAGCGGGAGTTCGTACAGATACGCAGTATTTT.

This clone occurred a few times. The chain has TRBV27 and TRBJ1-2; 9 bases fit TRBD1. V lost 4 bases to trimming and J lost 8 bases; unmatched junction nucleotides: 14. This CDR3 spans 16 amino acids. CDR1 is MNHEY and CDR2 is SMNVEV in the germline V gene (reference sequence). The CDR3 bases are TGTGCCAGCAGTTGGGGTCCGGGACAGGGAGTTGGAGGCTACACCTTC. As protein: CASSWGPGQGVGGYTF.

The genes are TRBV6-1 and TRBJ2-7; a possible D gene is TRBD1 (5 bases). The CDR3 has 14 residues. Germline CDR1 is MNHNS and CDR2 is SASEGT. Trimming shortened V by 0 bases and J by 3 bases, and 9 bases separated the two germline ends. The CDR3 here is CASSEAWGHYEQYF. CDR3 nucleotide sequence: TGTGCCAGCAGTGAAGCTTGGGGCCACTACGAGCAGTACTTC.

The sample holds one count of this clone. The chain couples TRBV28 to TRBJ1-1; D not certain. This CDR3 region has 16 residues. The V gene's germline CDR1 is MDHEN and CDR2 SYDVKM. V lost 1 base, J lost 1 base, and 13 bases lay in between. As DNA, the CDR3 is TGTGCCAGCAGTTTATCGAGTAGGATACCGAACACTGAAGCTTTCTTT. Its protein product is CASSLSSRIPNTEAFF.

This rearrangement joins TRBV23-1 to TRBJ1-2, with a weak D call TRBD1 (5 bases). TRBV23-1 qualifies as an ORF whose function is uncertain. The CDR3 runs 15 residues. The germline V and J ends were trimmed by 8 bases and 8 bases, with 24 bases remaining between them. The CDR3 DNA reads TGCGCCAGCGACTGGCTGGAAGACAGCCCATGGGGCTACACCTTC. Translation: CASDWLEDSPWGYTF.

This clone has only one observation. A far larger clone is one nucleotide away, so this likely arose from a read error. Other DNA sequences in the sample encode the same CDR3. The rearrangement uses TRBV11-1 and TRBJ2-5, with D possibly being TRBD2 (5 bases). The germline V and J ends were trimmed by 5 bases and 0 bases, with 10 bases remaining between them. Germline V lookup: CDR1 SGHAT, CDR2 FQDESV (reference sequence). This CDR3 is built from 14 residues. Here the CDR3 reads CASSRLANQETQYF. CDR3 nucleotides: TGTGCCAGCAGCCGCCTAGCTAACCAAGAGACCCAGTACTTC.

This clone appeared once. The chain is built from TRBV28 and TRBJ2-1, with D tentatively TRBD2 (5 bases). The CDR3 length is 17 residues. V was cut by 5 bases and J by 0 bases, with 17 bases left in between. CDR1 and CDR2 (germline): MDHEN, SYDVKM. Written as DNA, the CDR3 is TGTGCCAGCAGTCCCTACATACTAGAGAGCTCCTACAATGAGCAGTTCTTC. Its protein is CASSPYILESSYNEQFF.

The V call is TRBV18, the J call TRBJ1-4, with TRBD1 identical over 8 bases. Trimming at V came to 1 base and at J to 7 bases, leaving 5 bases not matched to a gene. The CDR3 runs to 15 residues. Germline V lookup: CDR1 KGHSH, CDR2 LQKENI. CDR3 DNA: TGTGCCAGCTCACCACTAAGACAGGGGAGTGAAAAACTGTTTTTT. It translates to CASSPLRQGSEKLFF.

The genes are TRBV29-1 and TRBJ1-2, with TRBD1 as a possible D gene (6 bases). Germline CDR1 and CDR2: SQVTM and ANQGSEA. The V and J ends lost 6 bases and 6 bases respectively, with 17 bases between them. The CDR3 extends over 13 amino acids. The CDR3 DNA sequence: TGCAGCGTCTTGACAGGAGTTATGAATGGCTACACCTTC. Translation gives CSVLTGVMNGYTF.

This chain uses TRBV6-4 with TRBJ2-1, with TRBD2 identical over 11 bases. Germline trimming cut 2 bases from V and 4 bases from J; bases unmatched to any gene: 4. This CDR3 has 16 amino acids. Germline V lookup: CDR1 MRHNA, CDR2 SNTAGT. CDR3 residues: CASSDTTSGEYNEQFF. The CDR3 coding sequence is TGTGCCAGCAGTGACACGACTAGCGGGGAGTACAATGAGCAGTTCTTC.

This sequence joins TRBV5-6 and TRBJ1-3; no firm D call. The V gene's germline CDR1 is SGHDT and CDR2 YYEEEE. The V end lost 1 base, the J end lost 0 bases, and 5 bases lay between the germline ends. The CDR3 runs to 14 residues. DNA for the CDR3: TGTGCCAGCAGCTTGACGCACTCTGGAAACACCATATATTTT. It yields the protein CASSLTHSGNTIYF.

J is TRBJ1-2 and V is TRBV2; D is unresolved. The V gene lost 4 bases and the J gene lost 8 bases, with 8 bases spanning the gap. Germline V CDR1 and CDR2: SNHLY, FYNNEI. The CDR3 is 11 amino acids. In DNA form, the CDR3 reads TGTGCCAGCAGTGGCTTAGGGGGCTACACCTTC. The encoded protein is CASSGLGGYTF.

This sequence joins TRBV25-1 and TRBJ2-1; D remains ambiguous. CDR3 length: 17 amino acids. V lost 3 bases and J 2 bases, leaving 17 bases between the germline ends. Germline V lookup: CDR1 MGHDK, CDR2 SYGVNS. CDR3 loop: CASSDVDNHVTYNEQFF. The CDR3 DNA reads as TGTGCCAGCAGTGATGTAGACAACCATGTAACCTACAATGAGCAGTTCTTC.

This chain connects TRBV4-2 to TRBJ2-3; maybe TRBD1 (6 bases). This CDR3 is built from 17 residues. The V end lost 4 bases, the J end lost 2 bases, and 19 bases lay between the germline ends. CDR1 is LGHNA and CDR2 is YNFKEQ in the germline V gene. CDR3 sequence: CASSRGGPRGSTDTQYF. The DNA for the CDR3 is TGTGCCAGCAGCCGAGGGGGACCCAGGGGCTCCACAGATACGCAGTATTTT.

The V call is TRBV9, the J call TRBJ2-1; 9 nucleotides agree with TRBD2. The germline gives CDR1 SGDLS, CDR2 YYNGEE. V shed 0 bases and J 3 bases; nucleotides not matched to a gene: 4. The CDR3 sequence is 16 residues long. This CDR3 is CASSVGIAGVYNEQFF. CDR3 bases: TGTGCCAGCAGCGTAGGGATAGCGGGAGTCTACAATGAGCAGTTCTTC.

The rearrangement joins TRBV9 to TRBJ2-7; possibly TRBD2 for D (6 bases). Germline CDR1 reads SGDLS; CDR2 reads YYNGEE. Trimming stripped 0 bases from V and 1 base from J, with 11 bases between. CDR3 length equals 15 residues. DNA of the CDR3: TGTGCCAGCAGCGTAGACTGGGGGAGGTCCTACGAGCAGTACTTC. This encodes CASSVDWGRSYEQYF.

The CDR3 region has the DNA TGTGCCAGCAGCTTGGCCCGGGGTTACCAAGAGACCCAGTACTTC. This translates into CASSLARGYQETQYF. The chain employs TRBV5-4 and TRBJ2-5; D perhaps matches TRBD2 (5 bases). Germline CDR1 is SGHNT and CDR2 is YYREEE (reference sequence). Between the trimmed V and J ends, which lost 0 bases and 0 bases, there was a span of 9 bases. The CDR3 is 15 amino acids.

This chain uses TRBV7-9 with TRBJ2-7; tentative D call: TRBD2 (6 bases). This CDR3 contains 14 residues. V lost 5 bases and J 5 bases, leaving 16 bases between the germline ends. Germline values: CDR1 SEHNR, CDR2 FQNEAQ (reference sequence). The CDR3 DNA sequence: TGTGCCAGCAGCACGCAGGGAGGCAAGAACGAGCAGTACTTC. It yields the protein CASSTQGGKNEQYF.